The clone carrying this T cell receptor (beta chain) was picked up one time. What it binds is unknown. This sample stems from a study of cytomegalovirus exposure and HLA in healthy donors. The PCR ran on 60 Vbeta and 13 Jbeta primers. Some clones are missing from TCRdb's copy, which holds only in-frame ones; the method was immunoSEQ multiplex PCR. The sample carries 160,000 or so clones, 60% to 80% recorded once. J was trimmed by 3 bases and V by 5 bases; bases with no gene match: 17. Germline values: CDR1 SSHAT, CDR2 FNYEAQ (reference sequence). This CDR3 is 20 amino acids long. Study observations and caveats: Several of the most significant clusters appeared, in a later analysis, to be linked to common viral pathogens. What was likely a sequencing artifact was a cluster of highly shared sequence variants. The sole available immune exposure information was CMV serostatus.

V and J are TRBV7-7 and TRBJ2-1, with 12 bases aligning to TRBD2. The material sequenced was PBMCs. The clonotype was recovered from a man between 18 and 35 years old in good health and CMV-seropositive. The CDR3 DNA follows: TGTGCCAGCAGCCCTTCACCCGAAACTAGCGGGAGGACTATCTACAATGAGCAGTTCTTC. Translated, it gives CASSPSPETSGRTIYNEQFF.